Listed here are 16 T cell receptor beta chains from one sample, sequenced in a study of blood T cell repertoires in COVID-19 (dated by TCRdb to the early 2020s). The library was built by means of the immunoSEQ multiplex PCR assay. TCRdb limited this immuneACCESS table to in-frame rearrangements with V and J called. A share of clones is missing; checked studies link under half to unresolved V genes, and the rest is unexplained. This sample is represented by around 700,000 clones; 90% of them were singletons. The ten largest account for more than 0.25% of the sample. Sequencing was performed on peripheral blood. Receptors were obtained from a woman aged 18-30 years with acute or convalescent COVID-19.

The rearrangement uses TRBV7-3 and TRBJ1-2; unclear D gene. The length of the CDR3 is 12 residues. Trimming removed 1 base from V and 6 bases from J, with 6 bases in between. In germline, CDR1 is SGHTA, CDR2 FQGTGA. The CDR3 is CASSLKGDGYTF. CDR3 DNA sequence: TGTGCCAGCAGCTTAAAAGGAGATGGCTACACCTTC.

This sequence joins TRBV10-3 and TRBJ2-5; maybe TRBD1 (6 bases). CDR3 length: 18 residues. V lost 6 bases and J 5 bases, leaving 28 bases between the germline ends. Per germline, CDR1 ENHRY and CDR2 SYGVKD. In nucleotides, the CDR3 is TGTGCCATCAGCCCGAGGGGTGGAGTCAGGGGAATCGGGGAGACCCAGTACTTC. Its translation: CAISPRGGVRGIGETQYF.

CDR3 residues: CASSPQYNSGNTIYF. The CDR3 DNA sequence: TGTGCCAGCTCCCCCCAGTATAACTCTGGAAACACCATATATTTT. This chain connects TRBV18 to TRBJ1-3; D remains ambiguous. The CDR3 has 15 amino acids. CDR1 is KGHSH and CDR2 is LQKENI in the germline V gene. V was pared by 6 bases and J by 0 bases, with 12 bases between. The whole variable domain, filled in from reference TRBV18 and TRBJ1-3, reads NAGVMQNPRHLVRRRGQEARLRCSPMKGHSHVYWYRQLPEEGLKFMVYLQKENIIDESGMPKERFSAEFPKEGPSILRIQQVVRGDSAAYFCASSPQYNSGNTIYFGEGSWLTVV.

The chain combines TRBV29-1 with TRBJ1-2; D possibly corresponds to TRBD1 (5 bases). V lost 4 bases, J lost 7 bases, and 22 bases lay in between. The germline V gene encodes CDR1 SQVTM and CDR2 ANQGSEA. The CDR3 length is 15 residues. CDR3 region: CSVADLPALGAGYTF. The CDR3, as DNA: TGCAGCGTTGCCGACCTTCCCGCCTTAGGGGCTGGCTACACCTTC.

This clone was found once. The CDR3: CASNRVNTEAFF. Here the CDR3 DNA reads TGCGCCAGCAACAGGGTGAACACTGAAGCTTTCTTT. The chain couples TRBV10-2 to TRBJ1-1; a possible D gene is TRBD1 (6 bases). This CDR3 is built from 12 residues. Per germline, CDR1 WSHSY and CDR2 SAAADI. Trimming removed 7 bases at V and 0 bases at J, with 6 bases between.

J is TRBJ1-2 and V is TRBV5-1, with 9 bases matching TRBD1. The J segment lost 2 bases and the V segment lost 4 bases, leaving 9 bases of the junction unmatched. CDR3 length equals 16 residues. Per the germline V gene, CDR1 is SGHRS and CDR2 is YFSETQ. CDR3 protein: CASSPEGQGTNYGYTF. CDR3 nucleotide sequence: TGCGCCAGCAGCCCGGAGGGACAGGGAACCAACTATGGCTACACCTTC.

The chain carries TRBV29-1 and TRBJ1-2; 9 positions agree with TRBD1. This CDR3 contains 13 residues. The trim removed 5 bases at V and 8 bases at J, leaving 9 bases unmatched. Germline CDR1 is SQVTM and CDR2 is ANQGSEA. The CDR3 coding sequence is TGCAGCGTTTACGCTGGGACAGGGTTCGGCTACACCTTC. The encoded protein is CSVYAGTGFGYTF.

This chain connects TRBV6-1 to TRBJ2-7, with a possible D match to TRBD1 (6 bases). Deletions cut 2 bases from V and 3 bases from J, with 17 bases between. CDR1 and CDR2 (germline): MNHNS, SASEGT. This CDR3 region has 16 residues. The CDR3: CASSEIGYRAGYEQYF. CDR3 coding DNA: TGTGCCAGCAGTGAAATTGGGTACAGGGCGGGCTACGAGCAGTACTTC.

The chain carries TRBV3-1 (or the pseudogene TRBV3-2) and TRBJ1-5; 8 nucleotides match TRBD1. CDR1 and CDR2 from the germline V gene are LGHDT and YNNKEL (reference sequence). The CDR3 is made up of 16 amino acids. The trim removed 1 base at V and 4 bases at J, leaving 6 bases unmatched. The chain's CDR3 is CASSQGIGQGNQPQHF. DNA for the CDR3: TGTGCCAGCAGCCAAGGAATTGGACAGGGTAATCAGCCCCAGCATTTT.

This chain joins TRBV18 and TRBJ2-1, with D perhaps TRBD1 (6 bases). The CDR3 is 16 residues long. Germline values: CDR1 KGHSH, CDR2 LQKENI. V was cut by 3 bases and J by 0 bases, with 12 bases left in between. The CDR3 DNA sequence: TGTGCCAGCTCACCCCAACAGGGCAGCTCCTACAATGAGCAGTTCTTC. Translating it yields CASSPQQGSSYNEQFF.

This chain links TRBV6-1 with TRBJ1-2, with D maybe TRBD1 (5 bases). Germline CDR1 and CDR2: MNHNS and SASEGT. This CDR3 has 14 residues. Deletions cut 2 bases from V and 4 bases from J, with 11 bases between. The CDR3 nucleotides are TGTGCCAGCAGTGAACTCGGCAGGGTCTATGGCTACACCTTC. It codes for CASSELGRVYGYTF.

This chain joins TRBV6-5 and TRBJ1-2, with D hard to call. CDR3 length: 16 amino acids. The V end lost 2 bases, the J end lost 2 bases, and 15 bases lay between the germline ends. Germline V gene sequence: CDR1 MNHEY, CDR2 SVGAGI. The DNA of the CDR3 is TGTGCCAGCAGTTACACAGAGGCGGGAAGAAACTATGGCTACACCTTC. Its protein product is CASSYTEAGRNYGYTF.

The V call is TRBV9, the J call TRBJ1-2; 8 bases map to TRBD1. V lost 0 bases, J lost 2 bases, and 6 bases stayed unmatched. Germline V lookup: CDR1 SGDLS, CDR2 YYNGEE. The CDR3 runs to 16 residues. DNA for the CDR3: TGTGCCAGCAGCGTAGGGACAGGGTCTGCCAACTATGGCTACACCTTC. Translated: CASSVGTGSANYGYTF. Full variable domain (remainder filled in from reference TRBV9 and TRBJ1-2): DSGVTQTPKHLITATGQRVTLRCSPRSGDLSVYWYQQSLDQGLQFLIQYYNGEERAKGNILERFSAQQFPDLHSELNLSSLELGDSALYFCASSVGTGSANYGYTFGSGTRLTVV.

This rearrangement joins TRBV3-1 (or the pseudogene TRBV3-2) to TRBJ2-7; tentatively, D is TRBD1 (7 bases). Trimming took off 3 bases at V and 5 bases at J, with 14 bases between the two ends. The germline CDR1 and CDR2 sequences are LGHDT and YNNKEL (reference sequence). The length of the CDR3 is 14 residues. Here the CDR3 reads CASSQDRRVHEQYF. The DNA of the CDR3 is TGTGCCAGCAGCCAGGACAGGAGGGTCCACGAGCAGTACTTC.

The chain has TRBV9 and TRBJ1-3, with D possibly being TRBD1 (6 bases). CDR1 and CDR2 (germline): SGDLS, YYNGEE. With 4 bases removed from V and 3 bases from J, the gap between germline ends came to 17 bases. This CDR3 contains 16 residues. The CDR3 bases are TGTGCCAGCAGCCCTCGGACAGACGGCGGTGGAAACACCATATATTTT. Protein sequence: CASSPRTDGGGNTIYF.

This rearrangement joins TRBV2 to TRBJ2-5; 8 nucleotides agree with TRBD1. CDR1 and CDR2 from the germline V gene are SNHLY and FYNNEI. The CDR3 sequence is 14 residues long. The J segment lost 2 bases and the V segment lost 6 bases, leaving 5 bases of the junction unmatched. CDR3 DNA: TGTGCCAGCAGGACAGGGGAGGTTCAAGAGACCCAGTACTTC. Protein: CASRTGEVQETQYF.